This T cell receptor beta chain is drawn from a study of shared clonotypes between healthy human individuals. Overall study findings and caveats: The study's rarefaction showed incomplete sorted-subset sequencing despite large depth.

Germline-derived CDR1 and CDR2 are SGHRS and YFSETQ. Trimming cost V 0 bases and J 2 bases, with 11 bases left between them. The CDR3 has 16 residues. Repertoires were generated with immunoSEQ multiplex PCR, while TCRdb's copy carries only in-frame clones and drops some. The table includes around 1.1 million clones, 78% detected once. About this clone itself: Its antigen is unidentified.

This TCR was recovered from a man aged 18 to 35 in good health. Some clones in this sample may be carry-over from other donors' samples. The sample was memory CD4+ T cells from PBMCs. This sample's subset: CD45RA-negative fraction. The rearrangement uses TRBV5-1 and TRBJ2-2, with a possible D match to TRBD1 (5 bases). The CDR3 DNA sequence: TGCGCCAGCAGCTTGGAGGGGTCCCTTAACACCGGGGAGCTGTTTTTT. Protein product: CASSLEGSLNTGELFF.